This entry is about one T cell receptor beta chain. V was clipped by 2 bases and J by 0 bases, with 11 bases between them. Germline assignment: CDR1 ENHRY and CDR2 SYGVKD. The CDR3 is made up of 16 amino acids. Every specimen held between about 0.9-10 million cryopreserved PBMC. These were thawed and washed before DNA extraction. These data originate in a study of long-term antiretroviral therapy in people with HIV. Runs used v3.0 of the immunoSEQ assay and were done at survey level. Produced via immunoSEQ multiplex PCR; TCRdb's table is partial and in-frame only. The sample lists roughly 34,000 clones, 79% occurring once.

This sequence originates from a man between 18 and 29 years old with HIV. This sequence joins TRBV10-3 and TRBJ1-3; no clear D. The sample here was unsorted PBMCs, taken 1.9 years after starting antiretroviral therapy. This CDR3 reads CAISEAEPYSGNTIYF. The CDR3 nucleotides are TGTGCCATCAGTGAGGCAGAGCCATACTCTGGAAACACCATATATTTT.